The following is a T cell receptor beta chain sequence with its context. J gave up 5 bases and V 6 bases, and 13 bases lay outside the gene matches. CDR1 MDHEN and CDR2 SYDVKM come from the germline V gene. The CDR3 is made up of 15 amino acids. The sample is drawn from a study of T cell responses to AZD1222 COVID-19 vaccine. Assay used: immunoSEQ multiplex PCR; TCRdb lists only in-frame clones, some missing. The sample carries 110,000 or so clones, roughly 84% recorded once. The clonotype comes from an adult who received the AZD1222 COVID-19 vaccine. Sequenced material: peripheral blood, taken 28 days after the second AZD1222 dose. This chain uses TRBV28 with TRBJ2-7, with TRBD2 identical over 7 bases. The CDR3 loop is CASSLSGGRVHEQYF. The CDR3 region has the DNA TGTGCCAGCAGCCTAAGTGGCGGGAGAGTCCACGAGCAGTACTTC.